This T cell receptor beta chain was recorded in a study of T cells after yellow fever vaccination. Overall study context: Fractions of low cell number were prepared using SMART-Seq v4 Ultra Low Input. Study-wide points: Subsequent booster samples again held most clones from primary vaccination (approximately 95% CD4, just under 90% CD8).

The CDR3 consists of 14 residues. CDR1 and CDR2 from the germline V gene are SGDLS and YYNGEE. Trimming pared 0 bases from V and 7 bases from J, leaving 10 bases between. This clonotype was seen ten or more times. What it binds is not known. TCRdb called the 5' RACE reads again in MiXCR, with one record for every CDR3 protein. In the table there are 160,000 or so distinct CDR3 sequences, more than 5.5% of which are singletons. The V and J genes are TRBV9 and TRBJ2-2; D is possibly TRBD2 (6 bases). This receptor was obtained from a man in his late teens or twenties who received the YFV17D yellow fever vaccine. The input for sequencing was CD4+ T cells sorted from PBMCs, taken around 5 days after the first yellow fever vaccination. The CDR3 sequence: CASSVATGVGELFF. The CDR3 DNA reads as TGTGCCAGCAGCGTAGCCACGGGGGTCGGGGAGCTGTTTTTT.